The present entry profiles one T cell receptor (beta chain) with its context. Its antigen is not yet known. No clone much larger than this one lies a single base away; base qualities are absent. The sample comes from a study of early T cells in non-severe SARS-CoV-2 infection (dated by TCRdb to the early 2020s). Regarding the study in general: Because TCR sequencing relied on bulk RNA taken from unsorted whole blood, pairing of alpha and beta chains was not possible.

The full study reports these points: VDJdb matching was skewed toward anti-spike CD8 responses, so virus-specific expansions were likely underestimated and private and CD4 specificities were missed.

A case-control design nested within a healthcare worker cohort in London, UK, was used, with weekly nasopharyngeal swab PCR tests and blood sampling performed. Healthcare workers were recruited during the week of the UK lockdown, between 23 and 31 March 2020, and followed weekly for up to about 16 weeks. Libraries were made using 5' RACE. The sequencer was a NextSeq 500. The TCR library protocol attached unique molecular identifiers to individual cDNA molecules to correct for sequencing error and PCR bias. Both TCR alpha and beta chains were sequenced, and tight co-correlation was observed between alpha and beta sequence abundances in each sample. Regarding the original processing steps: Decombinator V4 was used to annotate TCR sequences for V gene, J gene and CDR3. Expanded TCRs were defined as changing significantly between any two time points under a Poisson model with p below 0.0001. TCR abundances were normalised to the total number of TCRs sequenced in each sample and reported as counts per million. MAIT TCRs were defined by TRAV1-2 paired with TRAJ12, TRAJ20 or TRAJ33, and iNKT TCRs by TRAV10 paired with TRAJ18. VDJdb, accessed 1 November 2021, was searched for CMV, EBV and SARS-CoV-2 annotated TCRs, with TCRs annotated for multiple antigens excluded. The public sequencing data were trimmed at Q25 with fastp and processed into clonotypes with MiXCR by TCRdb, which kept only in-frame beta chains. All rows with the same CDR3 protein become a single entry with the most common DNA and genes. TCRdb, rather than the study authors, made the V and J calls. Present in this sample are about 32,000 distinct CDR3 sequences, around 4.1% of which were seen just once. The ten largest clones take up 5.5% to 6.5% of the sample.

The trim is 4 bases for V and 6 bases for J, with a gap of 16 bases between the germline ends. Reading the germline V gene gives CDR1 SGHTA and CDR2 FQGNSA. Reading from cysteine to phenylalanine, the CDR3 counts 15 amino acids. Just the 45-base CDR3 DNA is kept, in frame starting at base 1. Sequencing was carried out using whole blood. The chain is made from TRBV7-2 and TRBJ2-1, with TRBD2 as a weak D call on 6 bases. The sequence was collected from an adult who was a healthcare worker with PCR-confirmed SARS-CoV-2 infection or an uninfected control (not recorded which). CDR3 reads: CASSSGTSRVNEQFF. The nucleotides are TGTGCCAGCAGCTCCGGGACTTCCCGAGTCAATGAGCAGTTCTTC.